The clone carrying this TCR beta chain appeared a few times. This sample stems from a study of T cell repertoires in cytomegalovirus infection. TCRdb passed the reads through MiXCR, listing each CDR3 protein once. The sample lists 630,000 or so distinct CDR3 sequences, less than 25% occurring once. The CDR3 totals 15 residues. Germline V gene data show CDR1 as MGHRA and CDR2 as YSYEKL. V shed 0 bases and J shed 2 bases, with 11 bases lying between them. V usage is TRBV4-1 and J usage is TRBJ2-7, with a possible D match to TRBD2 (5 bases). The clonotype was recovered from a human donor in good health (CMV status not recorded). Some clones in this sample may be carry-over from other donors' samples. The sequenced material came from CD8+ T cells from PBMCs. Here the CDR3 reads CASSQERGQTYEQYF. The CDR3, as DNA: TGCGCCAGCAGCCAAGAACGGGGTCAAACCTACGAGCAGTACTTC.